This T cell receptor (beta chain) is from a study of blood T cell repertoires in COVID-19. In the study overall: Whether acute or convalescent, the COVID-19 samples came from the United States, Italy and Spain. Sources were T cells, B-cell-depleted T cells, or PBMCs; the material itself was cDNA or gDNA.

In the source study's methods: The authors estimated nucleated cell counts from reference gene primer amplification. TCRdb's copy holds only in-frame clones and misses some; the assay was immunoSEQ multiplex PCR. That table is the source of V, J and clone size, and D and trimming were worked out from the DNA. Of around 450,000 clones in the sample, 70% to 90% were seen once. The study recruited people aged roughly 18 to 95 years across roughly 23 US areas. Germline CDR1 is MNHEY and CDR2 is SMNVEV (reference sequence). Trimming left V 8 bases short and J 4 bases short, with 9 bases between. This CDR3 comprises 11 residues.

V and J are TRBV27 and TRBJ2-7; D might be TRBD1 (6 bases). The sample taken for sequencing was PBMCs or T cells enriched from blood (not recorded which). This TCR was sampled from a woman in her late teens or twenties with acute COVID-19. The CDR3 reads CASGGGYEQYF. The CDR3 DNA follows: TGTGCCAGCGGGGGCGGGTACGAGCAGTACTTC.